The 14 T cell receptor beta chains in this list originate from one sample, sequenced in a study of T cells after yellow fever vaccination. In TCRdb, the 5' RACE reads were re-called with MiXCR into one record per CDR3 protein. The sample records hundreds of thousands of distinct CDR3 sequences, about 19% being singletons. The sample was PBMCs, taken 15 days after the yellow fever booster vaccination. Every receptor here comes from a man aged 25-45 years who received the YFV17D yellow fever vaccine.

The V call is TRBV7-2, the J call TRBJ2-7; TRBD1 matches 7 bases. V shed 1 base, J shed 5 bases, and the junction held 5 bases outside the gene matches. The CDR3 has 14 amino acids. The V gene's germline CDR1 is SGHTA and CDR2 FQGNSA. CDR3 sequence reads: CASSLVGGIDEQYF. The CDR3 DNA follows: TGTGCCAGCAGCTTAGTAGGGGGCATCGACGAGCAGTACTTC.

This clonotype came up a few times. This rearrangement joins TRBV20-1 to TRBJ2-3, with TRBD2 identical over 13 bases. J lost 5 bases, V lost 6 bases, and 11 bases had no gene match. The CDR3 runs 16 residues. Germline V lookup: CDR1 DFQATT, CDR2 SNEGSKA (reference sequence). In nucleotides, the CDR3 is TGCAGTGCGACGTACTTAAGGACTAGCGGGGGAGATACGCAGTATTTT. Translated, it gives CSATYLRTSGGDTQYF.

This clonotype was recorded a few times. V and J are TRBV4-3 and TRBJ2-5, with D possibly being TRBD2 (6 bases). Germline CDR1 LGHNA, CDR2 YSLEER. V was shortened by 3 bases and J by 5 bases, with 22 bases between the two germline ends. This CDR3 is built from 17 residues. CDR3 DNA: TGCGCCAGCAGCCAGACCTTGGGACTGACTCGGCGGGAGACCCAGTACTTC. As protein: CASSQTLGLTRRETQYF.

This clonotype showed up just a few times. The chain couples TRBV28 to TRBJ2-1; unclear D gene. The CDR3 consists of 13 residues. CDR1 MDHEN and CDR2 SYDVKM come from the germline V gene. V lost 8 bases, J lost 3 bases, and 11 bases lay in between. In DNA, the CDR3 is TGTGCCAGCCGAAACTTGAACTACAATGAGCAGTTCTTC. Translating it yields CASRNLNYNEQFF.

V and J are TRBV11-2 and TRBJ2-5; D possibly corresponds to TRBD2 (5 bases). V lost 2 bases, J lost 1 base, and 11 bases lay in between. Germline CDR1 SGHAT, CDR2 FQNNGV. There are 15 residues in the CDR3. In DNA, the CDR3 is TGTGCCAGCAGCTTAACCAGGACTCTCCAAGAGACCCAGTACTTC. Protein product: CASSLTRTLQETQYF.

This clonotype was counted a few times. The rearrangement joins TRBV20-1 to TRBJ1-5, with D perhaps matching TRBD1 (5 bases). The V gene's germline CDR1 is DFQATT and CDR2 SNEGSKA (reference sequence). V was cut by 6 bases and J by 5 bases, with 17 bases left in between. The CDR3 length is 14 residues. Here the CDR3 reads CSAKEGRPDQPQHF. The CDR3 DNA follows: TGCAGTGCCAAAGAGGGGAGACCTGATCAGCCCCAGCATTTT.

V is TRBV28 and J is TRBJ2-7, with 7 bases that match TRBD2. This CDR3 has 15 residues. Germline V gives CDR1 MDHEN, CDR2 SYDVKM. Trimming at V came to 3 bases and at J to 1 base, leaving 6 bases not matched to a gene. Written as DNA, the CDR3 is TGTGCCAGCAGTTTGGGCGGGAGTAGTTCCTACGAGCAGTACTTC. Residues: CASSLGGSSSYEQYF.

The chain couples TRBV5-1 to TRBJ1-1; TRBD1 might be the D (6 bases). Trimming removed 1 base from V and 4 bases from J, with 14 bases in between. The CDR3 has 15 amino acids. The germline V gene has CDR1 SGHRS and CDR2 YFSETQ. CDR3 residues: CASSLIRGAGTEAFF. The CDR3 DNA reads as TGCGCCAGCAGCTTGATCCGGGGGGCTGGCACTGAAGCTTTCTTT. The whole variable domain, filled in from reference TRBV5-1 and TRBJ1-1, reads KAGVTQTPRYLIKTRGQQVTLSCSPISGHRSVSWYQQTPGQGLQFLFEYFSETQRNKGNFPGRFSGRQFSNSRSEMNVSTLELGDSALYLCASSLIRGAGTEAFFGQGTRLTVV.

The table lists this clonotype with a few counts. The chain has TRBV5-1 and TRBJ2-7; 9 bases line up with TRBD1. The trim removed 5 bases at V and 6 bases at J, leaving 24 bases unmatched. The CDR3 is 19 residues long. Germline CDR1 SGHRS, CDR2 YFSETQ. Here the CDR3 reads CASSSSGTGRIQQRSEQYF. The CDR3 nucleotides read TGCGCCAGCAGTTCTTCCGGGACAGGGAGGATACAACAACGCTCCGAGCAGTACTTC.

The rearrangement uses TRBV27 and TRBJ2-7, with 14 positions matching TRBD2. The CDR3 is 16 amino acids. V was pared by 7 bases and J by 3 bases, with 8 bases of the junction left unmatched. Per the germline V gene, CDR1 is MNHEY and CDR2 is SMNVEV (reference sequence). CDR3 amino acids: CASKPGLAGEFYEQYF. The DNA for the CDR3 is TGTGCCAGCAAACCGGGACTAGCGGGAGAGTTCTACGAGCAGTACTTC.

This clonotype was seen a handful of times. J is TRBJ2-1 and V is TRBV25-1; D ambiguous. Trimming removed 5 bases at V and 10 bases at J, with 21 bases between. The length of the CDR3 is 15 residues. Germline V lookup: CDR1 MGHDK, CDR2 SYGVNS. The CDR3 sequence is CASSTPGQAREEQFF. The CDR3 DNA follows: TGTGCCAGCAGTACCCCGGGTCAAGCCAGAGAGGAGCAGTTCTTC.

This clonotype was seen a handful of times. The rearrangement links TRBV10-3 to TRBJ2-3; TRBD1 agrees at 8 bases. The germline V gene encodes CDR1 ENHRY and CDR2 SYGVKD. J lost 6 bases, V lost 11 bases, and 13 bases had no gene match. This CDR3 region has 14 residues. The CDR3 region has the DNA TGTGCCGTTCGGGATCAGGGGGCGCCGGATACGCAGTATTTT. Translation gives CAVRDQGAPDTQYF.

The CDR3 sequence is CASSLALAAAYNEQFF. In DNA form, the CDR3 reads TGCGCCAGCAGCTTGGCGCTAGCGGCGGCCTACAATGAGCAGTTCTTC. This chain joins TRBV5-1 and TRBJ2-1, with TRBD2 matching 7 bases. Germline V gene sequence: CDR1 SGHRS, CDR2 YFSETQ. V gave up 0 bases and J gave up 2 bases; unmatched junction bases: 5. The CDR3 loop spans 16 amino acids.

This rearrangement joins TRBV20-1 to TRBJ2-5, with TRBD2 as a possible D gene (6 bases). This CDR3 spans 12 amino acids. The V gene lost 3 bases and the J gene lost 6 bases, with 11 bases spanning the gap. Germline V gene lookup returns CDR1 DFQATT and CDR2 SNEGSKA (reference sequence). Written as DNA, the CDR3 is TGCAGTGCTAGCCTGGCGGGGCAGACCCAGTACTTC. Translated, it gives CSASLAGQTQYF.